Presented here are 21 T cell receptor beta chains from one specimen sequenced in a study of blood T cell repertoires in COVID-19. Data came from immunoSEQ multiplex PCR; TCRdb stores just in-frame clones and leaves some out. The table includes about 200,000 clones, roughly 94% detected once. Material: peripheral blood. The receptor set was obtained from a man aged 25-40 years with COVID-19, enrolled during active disease.

The CDR3 loop reads CASRTGMHGYTF. In nucleotides, the CDR3 is TGTGCCAGCAGGACAGGGATGCATGGCTACACCTTC. The chain couples TRBV27 to TRBJ1-2, with TRBD1 matching 7 bases. CDR1 MNHEY and CDR2 SMNVEV come from the germline V gene (reference sequence). The CDR3 length is 12 residues. Losses at the gene ends were 6 bases for V and 6 bases for J; bases not matched to a gene: 4.

This chain uses TRBV3-1 (or the pseudogene TRBV3-2) with TRBJ1-4, with 7 bases matching TRBD1. Germline V gene sequence: CDR1 LGHDT, CDR2 YNNKEL (reference sequence). This CDR3 is 14 amino acids long. The trim removed 3 bases at V and 4 bases at J, leaving 2 bases unmatched. Here the CDR3 DNA reads TGTGCCAGCAGCCAGGGACAGAGTAATGAAAAACTGTTTTTT. It encodes CASSQGQSNEKLFF.

The chain couples TRBV7-6 to TRBJ1-4, with TRBD1 as a possible D gene (6 bases). The CDR3 extends over 13 amino acids. Between the trimmed V and J ends, which lost 4 bases and 8 bases, there was a span of 11 bases. Germline V lookup: CDR1 SGHVS, CDR2 FNYEAQ. CDR3 DNA: TGTGCCAGCAGCTCACAGGGTTCCGAAAAACTGTTTTTT. It yields the protein CASSSQGSEKLFF.

The rearrangement uses TRBV2 and TRBJ2-1; D possibly corresponds to TRBD2 (5 bases). Germline lookup yields CDR1 SNHLY and CDR2 FYNNEI. The CDR3 has 14 residues. The V gene lost 7 bases and the J gene lost 8 bases, with 18 bases spanning the gap. For the CDR3, the DNA is TGTGCCAGCAAAGACGGCCTGGAGGTGGATGAGCAGTTCTTC. The encoded protein is CASKDGLEVDEQFF.

This clone appeared once. The chain recombines TRBV7-3 with TRBJ1-3; D call uncertain. From germline, CDR1 is SGHTA and CDR2 FQGTGA. The CDR3 is 14 residues long. The ends were cut back, 4 bases at V and 0 bases at J, with 7 bases in the middle. In DNA, the CDR3 is TGTGCCAGCAGCTCAGGCACCTCTGGAAACACCATATATTTT. Translated, it gives CASSSGTSGNTIYF.

In this sample, this clone turned up a few times. This chain joins TRBV6-2 or TRBV6-3 and TRBJ2-3; the D is unclear. CDR1 MNHEY and CDR2 SVGEGT come from the germline V gene. The CDR3 loop spans 14 amino acids. V was shortened by 3 bases and J by 2 bases, with 9 bases between the two germline ends. The DNA of the CDR3 is TGTGCCAGCAGTTATCCCGACTCCACAGATACGCAGTATTTT. Residues: CASSYPDSTDTQYF.

The V gene is TRBV5-1, the J gene TRBJ1-1; a weak D match, TRBD1 (5 bases). CDR3 length equals 15 residues. V shed 4 bases and J shed 4 bases, with 17 bases lying between them. The germline V gene has CDR1 SGHRS and CDR2 YFSETQ. The CDR3 protein is CASSPWGDGGTEAFF. The CDR3 region has the DNA TGCGCCAGCAGCCCGTGGGGGGACGGCGGCACTGAAGCTTTCTTT.

This rearrangement joins TRBV4-1 to TRBJ1-4, with 9 bases that match TRBD1. Germline V CDR1 and CDR2: MGHRA, YSYEKL. The trim removed 4 bases at V and 8 bases at J, leaving 11 bases unmatched. The CDR3 runs 16 residues. This chain's CDR3 is CASSRDPGTGNEKLFF. In nucleotides, the CDR3 is TGCGCCAGCAGCCGCGACCCCGGGACAGGGAACGAAAAACTGTTTTTT.

The chain combines TRBV20-1 with TRBJ1-4, with unresolved D. The CDR3 has 14 residues. Germline V gene data show CDR1 as DFQATT and CDR2 as SNEGSKA (reference sequence). The germline V and J ends were trimmed by 3 bases and 0 bases, with 8 bases remaining between them. This chain's CDR3 is CSASREATNEKLFF. The CDR3 nucleotides read TGCAGTGCTAGTCGGGAGGCAACTAATGAAAAACTGTTTTTT.

The CDR3 DNA follows: TGTGCCAGTAGTATAGGCAGAGGGTTTCATTCACCCCTCCACTTT. It yields the protein CASSIGRGFHSPLHF. The rearrangement uses TRBV19 and TRBJ1-6, with D unresolved. Germline assignment: CDR1 LNHDA and CDR2 SQIVND (reference sequence). V lost 1 base, J lost 8 bases, and 12 bases lay in between. The CDR3 runs to 15 residues. The complete variable domain, with remaining parts taken from reference TRBV19 and TRBJ1-6, reads DGGITQSPKYLFRKEGQNVTLSCEQNLNHDAMYWYRQDPGQGLRLIYYSQIVNDFQKGDIAEGYSVSREKKESFPLTVTSAQKNPTAFYLCASSIGRGFHSPLHFGNGTRLTVT.

The CDR3 loop is CASSYIAEAFF. DNA of the CDR3: TGTGCCAGCAGTTACATCGCTGAAGCTTTCTTT. The genes are TRBV6-7 and TRBJ1-1; D is undetermined. TRBV6-7 is marked as an open reading frame, function uncertain. This CDR3 has 11 residues. Trimming pared 2 bases from V and 6 bases from J, leaving 4 bases between.

V and J are TRBV9 and TRBJ1-6, with 7 nucleotides matching TRBD1. V trimming: 1 base; J trimming: 10 bases; junction bases outside the gene matches: 8. This CDR3 comprises 15 residues. Per the germline V gene, CDR1 is SGDLS and CDR2 is YYNGEE. The DNA of the CDR3 is TGTGCCAGCAGCGTATTTGGACAGGACGGATCACCCCTCCACTTT. Its translation is CASSVFGQDGSPLHF.

This rearrangement joins TRBV4-1 to TRBJ2-2; 7 bases are shared with TRBD2. CDR1 and CDR2 from the germline V gene are MGHRA and YSYEKL. This CDR3 comprises 15 residues. The junction had 4 bases not matched to a gene; V was cut back by 0 bases and J by 6 bases. The CDR3 region has the DNA TGCGCCAGCAGCCAAGATCTTGCGGGGGCCGGGGAGCTGTTTTTT. The encoded protein is CASSQDLAGAGELFF.

This sequence joins TRBV27 and TRBJ1-6, with D possibly matching TRBD1 (5 bases). The CDR3 is made up of 17 amino acids. Germline assignment: CDR1 MNHEY and CDR2 SMNVEV (reference sequence). Trimming pared 6 bases from V and 4 bases from J, leaving 19 bases between. The CDR3 protein is CASSDPHRQGYNSPLHF. For the CDR3, the DNA is TGTGCCAGCAGCGATCCCCATCGTCAGGGATATAATTCACCCCTCCACTTT.

This clone was detected only once. The chain carries TRBV7-6 and TRBJ1-2, with D possibly TRBD1 on 5 matching bases. The CDR3 loop spans 15 amino acids. V gave up 5 bases and J gave up 1 base, with 14 bases separating them. Germline loops: CDR1 SGHVS, CDR2 FNYEAQ. CDR3: CASSPRSRDNYGYTF. For the CDR3, the DNA is TGTGCCAGCAGCCCTAGGTCCAGGGATAACTATGGCTACACCTTC.

Worth noting for this clone: The identical CDR3 is also encoded by other nucleotide sequences in the sample. V usage is TRBV6-5 and J usage is TRBJ1-2; maybe TRBD1 (6 bases). Germline CDR1 is MNHEY and CDR2 is SVGAGI. The CDR3 covers 13 residues. Trimming removed 5 bases at V and 1 base at J, with 8 bases between. The CDR3 spells CASSRDINYGYTF. The CDR3 nucleotides read TGTGCCAGCAGTCGGGACATTAACTATGGCTACACCTTC.

The rearrangement uses TRBV5-1 and TRBJ2-1; D gene uncertain. V was shortened by 1 base and J by 7 bases, with 9 bases between the two germline ends. Germline V CDR1 and CDR2: SGHRS, YFSETQ. The CDR3 spans 13 residues. This CDR3 is CASSLIGGNEQFF. CDR3 bases: TGCGCCAGCAGCTTGATAGGCGGAAATGAGCAGTTCTTC.

The chain uses TRBV12-3 or TRBV12-4 and TRBJ1-2; no definite D call. The CDR3 sequence is 13 residues long. Trimming shortened V by 3 bases and J by 6 bases, and 11 bases separated the two germline ends. CDR3 sequence reads: CASSFAGLDGYTF. The CDR3 nucleotides are TGTGCCAGCAGTTTCGCGGGTCTCGATGGCTACACCTTC.

The gene calls are TRBV7-9 and TRBJ1-5; TRBD1 matches at 10 bases. Germline assignment: CDR1 SEHNR and CDR2 FQNEAQ (reference sequence). The V segment lost 5 bases and the J segment 2 bases; nucleotides outside the gene matches: 9. The CDR3 runs to 17 residues. The CDR3 protein is CASSLISGTGGNQPQHF. The CDR3 region has the DNA TGTGCCAGCAGCCTTATTTCCGGGACAGGGGGCAATCAGCCCCAGCATTTT.

The chain joins TRBV9 to TRBJ1-3; 7 bases are a match to TRBD1. The CDR3 totals 17 residues. The germline V gene encodes CDR1 SGDLS and CDR2 YYNGEE. V lost 1 base and J lost 3; bases outside the gene matches: 10. The CDR3 is CASSVTPQGIFGNTIYF. The CDR3 DNA reads as TGTGCCAGCAGCGTAACCCCACAGGGGATTTTTGGAAACACCATATATTTT.

The chain combines TRBV7-3 with TRBJ1-2; unclear D gene. The CDR3 has 13 residues. Germline CDR1 reads SGHTA; CDR2 reads FQGTGA. V was trimmed by 0 bases and J by 6 bases, leaving 8 bases between them. The CDR3 sequence: CASSLTVGNGYTF. The CDR3 region has the DNA TGTGCCAGCAGCTTAACTGTCGGGAATGGCTACACCTTC.